The source of this TCR beta chain is a study of tumor-infiltrating lymphocytes in primary liver carcinoma. Across the study: The cohort included men and women aged 30 to 69 years. Per sample, productive TCRbeta reads numbered roughly 3.5 to 7.13 million, similar across tissue types.

Overall study findings and caveats: Tumor region pairs showed greater overlap than either tumor-adjacent or tumor-blood pairs did.

Unsorted whole blood supplied the RNA, and germline DNA was extracted too. Preoperatively, roughly 3.9 milliliters of peripheral blood were collected. This clonotype was picked up a small number of times. What it recognizes is unknown. A constant-region primer primed TCR beta cDNA synthesis from about 530 ng of total RNA. Sequencing libraries for TCR beta derived from three nested multiplex PCR rounds that used slightly modified ARM-PCR. The first two PCR rounds used TRBV1-TRBV30 forward primers with a C-beta reverse primer, about 10 cycles each. TCRdb processed the multiplex PCR reads anew with MiXCR; each CDR3 protein has one entry. The repertoire includes hundreds of thousands of distinct CDR3 sequences, 45% to 70% of them detected once, and 15% to 20% sits in the top ten. Germline CDR1 MNHNS, CDR2 SASEGT. The CDR3 extends over 16 amino acids. V was cut by 7 bases and J by 5 bases, with 21 bases left in between.

Material: peripheral blood. This rearrangement joins TRBV6-1 to TRBJ2-1; D may be TRBD1 or TRBD2 (5 bases each). This TCR derives from a young woman with primary liver carcinoma and hepatitis B virus infection. Written as DNA, the CDR3 is TGTGCCAGCAAAAAGGGGCTAGCAATTGCGAACAATGAGCAGTTCTTC. It encodes CASKKGLAIANNEQFF.